This T cell receptor (beta chain) was sequenced for a study of T cells in Graves' hyperthyroidism and ophthalmopathy. This clonotype was recorded at least ten times. The antigen is not known. Researchers took RNA transcripts and amplified the TCR beta CDR3 regions from them. Researchers ran a first-round RT-PCR on the TCR CDR3 using the HTBI primer set. TCRdb ran MiXCR on the multiplex PCR reads and lists one entry per CDR3 protein. The repertoire includes approximately 430,000 distinct CDR3 sequences, roughly 14% of them detected once, and 7.7% sits in the top ten. The germline V gene has CDR1 SGHAT and CDR2 FQNNGV. Trimming shortened V by 4 bases and J by 5 bases, and 14 bases separated the two germline ends. There are 14 residues in the CDR3. Exclusion of patients followed from uncontrolled infection, other autoimmune disease, pregnancy or lactation. Study-level findings and limits: Median prediction lead before ophthalmopathy onset was around seven months with the model.

V and J are TRBV11-2 and TRBJ1-1; D ambiguous. Sequenced: blood. This receptor was identified in a woman between 18 and 30 years old with Graves' hyperthyroidism. CDR3: CASSYRARGTEAFF. In DNA form, the CDR3 reads TGTGCCAGCAGCTACCGGGCCCGAGGAACTGAAGCTTTCTTT.